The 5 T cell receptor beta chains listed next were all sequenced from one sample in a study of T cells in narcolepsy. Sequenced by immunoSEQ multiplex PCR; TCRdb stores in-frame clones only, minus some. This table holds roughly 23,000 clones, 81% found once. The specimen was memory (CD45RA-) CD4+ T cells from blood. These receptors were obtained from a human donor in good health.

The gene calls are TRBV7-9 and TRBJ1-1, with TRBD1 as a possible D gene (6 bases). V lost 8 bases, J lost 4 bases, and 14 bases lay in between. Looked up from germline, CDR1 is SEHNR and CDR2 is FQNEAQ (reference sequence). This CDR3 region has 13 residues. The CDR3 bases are TGTGCCAGCCGGAGGGGGGGAGGCACTGAAGCTTTCTTT. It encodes CASRRGGGTEAFF.

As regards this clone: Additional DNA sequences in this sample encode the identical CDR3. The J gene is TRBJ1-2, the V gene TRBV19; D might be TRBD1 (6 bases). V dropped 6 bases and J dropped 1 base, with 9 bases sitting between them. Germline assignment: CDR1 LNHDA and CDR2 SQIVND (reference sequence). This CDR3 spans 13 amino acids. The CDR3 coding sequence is TGTGCCAGTAGGGGGGACATTAACTATGGCTACACCTTC. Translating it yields CASRGDINYGYTF.

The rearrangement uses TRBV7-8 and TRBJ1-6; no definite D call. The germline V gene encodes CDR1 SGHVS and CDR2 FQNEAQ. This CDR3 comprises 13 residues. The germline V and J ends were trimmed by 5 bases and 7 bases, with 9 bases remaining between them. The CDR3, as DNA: TGTGCCAGCAGCCCCAGTAGGAATTCACCCCTCCACTTT. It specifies CASSPSRNSPLHF.

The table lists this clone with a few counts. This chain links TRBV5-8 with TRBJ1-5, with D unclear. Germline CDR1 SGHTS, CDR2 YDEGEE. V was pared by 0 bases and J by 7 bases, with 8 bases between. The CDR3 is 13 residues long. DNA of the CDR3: TGTGCCAGCAGCTTGGCCGCGGGACAGCCCCAGCATTTT. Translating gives CASSLAAGQPQHF.

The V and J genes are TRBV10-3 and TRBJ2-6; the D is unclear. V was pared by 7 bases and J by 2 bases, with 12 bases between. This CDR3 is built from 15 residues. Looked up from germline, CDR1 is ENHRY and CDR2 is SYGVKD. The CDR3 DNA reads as TGTGCCATCACGGAGAAGATCCCTGGGGCCAACGTCCTGACTTTC. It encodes CAITEKIPGANVLTF.